The sequence of this TCR beta chain was determined in a study of shared clonotypes between healthy human individuals. Study as a whole: The plates for each donor numbered three CD4 naive, three CD4 memory, two CD8 naive and one CD8 memory.

The data were produced by immunoSEQ multiplex PCR, yet TCRdb's version contains in-frame clones alone and is incomplete. The data contain roughly 2 million clones, 90% to 97% of them singletons. Germline assignment: CDR1 SNHLY and CDR2 FYNNEI. The ends were cut back, 4 bases at V and 4 bases at J, with 13 bases in the middle. The length of the CDR3 is 14 residues. This clone came up a few times. The chain has TRBV2 and TRBJ1-2; a weak D match, TRBD1 (5 bases). The sequence derives from a man between 18 and 29 years old in good health. The sequencing input was naive CD4+ T cells sorted from blood. The subset here: CD45RA+ positively selected. CDR3 residues: CASSASGYSYGYTF. CDR3 nucleotide sequence: TGTGCCAGCAGTGCTTCAGGGTATAGCTATGGCTACACCTTC.